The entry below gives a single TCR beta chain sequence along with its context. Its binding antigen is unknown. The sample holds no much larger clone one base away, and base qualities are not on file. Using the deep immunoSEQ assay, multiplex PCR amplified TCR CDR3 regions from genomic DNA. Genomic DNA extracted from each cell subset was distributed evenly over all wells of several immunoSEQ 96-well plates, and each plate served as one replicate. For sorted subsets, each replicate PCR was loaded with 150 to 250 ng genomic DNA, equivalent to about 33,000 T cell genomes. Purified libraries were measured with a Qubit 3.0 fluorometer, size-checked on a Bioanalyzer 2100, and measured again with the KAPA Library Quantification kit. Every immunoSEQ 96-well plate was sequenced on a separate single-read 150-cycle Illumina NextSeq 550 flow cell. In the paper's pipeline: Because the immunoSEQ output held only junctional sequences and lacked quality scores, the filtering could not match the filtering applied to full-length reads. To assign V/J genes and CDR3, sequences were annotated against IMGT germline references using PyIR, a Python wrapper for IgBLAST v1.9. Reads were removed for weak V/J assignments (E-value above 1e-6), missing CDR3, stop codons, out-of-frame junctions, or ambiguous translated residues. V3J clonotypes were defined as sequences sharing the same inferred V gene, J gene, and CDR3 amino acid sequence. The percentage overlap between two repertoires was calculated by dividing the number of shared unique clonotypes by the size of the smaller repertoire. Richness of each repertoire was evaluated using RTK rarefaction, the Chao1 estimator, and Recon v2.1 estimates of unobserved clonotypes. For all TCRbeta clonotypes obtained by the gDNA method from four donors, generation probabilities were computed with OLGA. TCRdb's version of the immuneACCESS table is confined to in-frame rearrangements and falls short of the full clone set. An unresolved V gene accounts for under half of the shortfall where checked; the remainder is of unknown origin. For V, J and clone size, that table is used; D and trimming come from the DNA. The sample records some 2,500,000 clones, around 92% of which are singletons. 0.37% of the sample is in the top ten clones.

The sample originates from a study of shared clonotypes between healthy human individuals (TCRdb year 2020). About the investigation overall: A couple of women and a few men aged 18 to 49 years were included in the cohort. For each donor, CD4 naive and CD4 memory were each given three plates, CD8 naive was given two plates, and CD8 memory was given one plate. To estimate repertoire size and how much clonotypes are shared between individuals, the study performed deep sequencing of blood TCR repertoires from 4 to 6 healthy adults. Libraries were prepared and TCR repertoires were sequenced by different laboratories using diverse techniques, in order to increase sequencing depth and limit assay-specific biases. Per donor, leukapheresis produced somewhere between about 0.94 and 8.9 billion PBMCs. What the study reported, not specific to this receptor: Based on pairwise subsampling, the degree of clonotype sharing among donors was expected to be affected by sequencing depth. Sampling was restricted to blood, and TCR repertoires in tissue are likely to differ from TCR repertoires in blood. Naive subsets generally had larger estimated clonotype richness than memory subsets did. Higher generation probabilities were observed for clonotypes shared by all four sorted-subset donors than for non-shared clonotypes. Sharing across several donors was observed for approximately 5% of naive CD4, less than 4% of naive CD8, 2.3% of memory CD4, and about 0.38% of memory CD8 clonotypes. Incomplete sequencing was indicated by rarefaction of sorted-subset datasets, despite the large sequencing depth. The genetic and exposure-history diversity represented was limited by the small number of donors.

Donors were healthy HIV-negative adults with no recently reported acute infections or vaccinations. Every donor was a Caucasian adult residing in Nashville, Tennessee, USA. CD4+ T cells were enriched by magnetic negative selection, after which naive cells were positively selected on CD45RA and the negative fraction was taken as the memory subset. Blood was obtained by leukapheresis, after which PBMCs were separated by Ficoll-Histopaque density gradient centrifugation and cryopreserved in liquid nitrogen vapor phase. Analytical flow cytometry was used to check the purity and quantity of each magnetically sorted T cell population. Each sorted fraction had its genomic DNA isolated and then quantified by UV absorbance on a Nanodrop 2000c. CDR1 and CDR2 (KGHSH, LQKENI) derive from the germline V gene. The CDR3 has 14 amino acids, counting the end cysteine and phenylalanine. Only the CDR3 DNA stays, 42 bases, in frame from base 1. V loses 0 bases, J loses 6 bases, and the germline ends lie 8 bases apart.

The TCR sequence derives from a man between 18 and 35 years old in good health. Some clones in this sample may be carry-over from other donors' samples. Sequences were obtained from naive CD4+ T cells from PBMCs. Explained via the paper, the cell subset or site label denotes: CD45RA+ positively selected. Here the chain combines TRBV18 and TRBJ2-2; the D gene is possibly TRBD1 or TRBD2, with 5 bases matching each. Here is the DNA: TGTGCCAGCTCACCACCGGGGGAACCCGGGGAGCTGTTTTTT. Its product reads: CASSPPGEPGELFF.